Following are 21 T cell receptor beta chains from one sample sequenced in a study of blood T cell repertoires in COVID-19. TCRdb's table, derived via immunoSEQ multiplex PCR, lists solely in-frame clones and lacks some. Among over 250,000 clones listed, 89% were seen once. The material sequenced was peripheral blood. Receptor source: a man aged 45-65 years with acute or convalescent COVID-19.

This chain links TRBV6-5 with TRBJ1-2; 7 positions match TRBD1. CDR1 is MNHEY and CDR2 is SVGAGI in the germline V gene. There are 13 residues in the CDR3. J lost 8 bases, V lost 0 bases, and 3 bases had no gene match. The CDR3 spells CASSYSTDRGYTF. The CDR3 region has the DNA TGTGCCAGCAGTTACTCGACGGACAGGGGCTACACCTTC.

V gene TRBV3-1 (or the pseudogene TRBV3-2) combines with J gene TRBJ1-5; TRBD1 matches 9 bases. With V trimmed by 3 bases and J by 5 bases, 5 bases remained unmatched. CDR3 size: 15 residues. The germline CDR1 and CDR2 sequences are LGHDT and YNNKEL (reference sequence). This chain's CDR3 is CASSQTTGGDQPQHF. DNA of the CDR3: TGTGCCAGCAGCCAGACGACAGGGGGAGATCAGCCCCAGCATTTT.

V and J are TRBV24-1 and TRBJ2-1, with 8 bases aligning to TRBD2. Germline V gene sequence: CDR1 KGHDR, CDR2 SFDVKD. The CDR3 is 16 residues long. With V trimmed by 3 bases and J by 3 bases, 6 bases remained unmatched. The CDR3 bases are TGTGCCACCAGTGATCCGCTGCGGGGGGACTACAATGAGCAGTTCTTC. Translated, it gives CATSDPLRGDYNEQFF.

Only one count was recorded for this clone. The rearrangement links TRBV7-3 to TRBJ2-2, with 11 bases identical to TRBD2. CDR1 is SGHTA, CDR2 FQGTGA, per germline. J lost 8 bases, V lost 5 bases, and 10 bases had no gene match. This CDR3 region has 16 residues. DNA for the CDR3: TGTGCCAGCAGCCGCACTAGCGGGGGTGGTGTAGGGGAGCTGTTTTTT. As protein: CASSRTSGGGVGELFF.

The chain recombines TRBV5-1 with TRBJ1-6; D gene ambiguous. The CDR3 runs 16 residues. Germline CDR1 reads SGHRS; CDR2 reads YFSETQ. Trimming removed 0 bases from V and 0 bases from J, with 7 bases in between. CDR3 bases: TGCGCCAGCAGCTTGGAAGGGAGCTCCTATAATTCACCCCTCCACTTT. Its protein product is CASSLEGSSYNSPLHF. The full variable domain, rest sourced from reference TRBV5-1 and TRBJ1-6, is KAGVTQTPRYLIKTRGQQVTLSCSPISGHRSVSWYQQTPGQGLQFLFEYFSETQRNKGNFPGRFSGRQFSNSRSEMNVSTLELGDSALYLCASSLEGSSYNSPLHFGNGTRLTVT.

This chain links TRBV6-6 with TRBJ2-3; D perhaps matches TRBD1 (5 bases). The germline V and J ends were trimmed by 6 bases and 6 bases, with 28 bases remaining between them. CDR1 is MNHNY, CDR2 SVGAGI, per germline (reference sequence). The CDR3 sequence is 18 residues long. CDR3 DNA sequence: TGTGCCAGCAGCCGACGCAGGGCCACAGTGTTGGGATCTGATACGCAGTATTTT. Translation: CASSRRRATVLGSDTQYF.

This clone was detected only once. Here the CDR3 reads CASSLNRGLTNEKLFF. Here the CDR3 DNA reads TGTGCCAGCAGCTTAAATCGGGGTCTGACTAATGAAAAACTGTTTTTT. This chain connects TRBV11-2 to TRBJ1-4; no reliable D call. CDR3 size: 16 residues. Between the trimmed V and J ends, which lost 2 bases and 2 bases, there was a span of 12 bases. The germline CDR1 and CDR2 sequences are SGHAT and FQNNGV.

The chain has TRBV6-6 and TRBJ1-6; TRBD1 matches at 10 bases. V shed 6 bases and J 9 bases; nucleotides not matched to a gene: 2. This CDR3 region has 13 residues. CDR1 and CDR2 (germline): MNHNY, SVGAGI (reference sequence). In DNA form, the CDR3 reads TGTGCCAGCAGCGGACAGGGGGTTTCACCCCTCCACTTT. Its translation is CASSGQGVSPLHF.

The V and J genes are TRBV11-1 and TRBJ2-1; 11 nucleotides match TRBD2. Germline values: CDR1 SGHAT, CDR2 FQDESV (reference sequence). The trim removed 1 base at V and 9 bases at J, leaving 5 bases unmatched. The CDR3 runs to 15 residues. CDR3 amino acids: CASSLEGLAASEQFF. The CDR3, as DNA: TGTGCCAGCAGCTTAGAGGGACTAGCGGCCAGTGAGCAGTTCTTC. The whole variable domain, filled in from reference TRBV11-1 and TRBJ2-1, reads EAEVAQSPRYKITEKSQAVAFWCDPISGHATLYWYRQILGQGPELLVQFQDESVVDDSQLPKDRFSAERLKGVDSTLKIQPAELGDSAMYLCASSLEGLAASEQFFGPGTRLTVL.

The J gene is TRBJ1-2, the V gene TRBV5-5; D possibly corresponds to TRBD1 (5 bases). Trimming stripped 4 bases from V and 7 bases from J, with 17 bases between. From germline, CDR1 is SGHKS and CDR2 YYEKEE (reference sequence). The CDR3 consists of 14 residues. The CDR3 spells CASSPVGGVSGYTF. In DNA, the CDR3 is TGTGCCAGCAGCCCCGTTGGAGGGGTCAGTGGCTACACCTTC.

The chain uses TRBV7-9 and TRBJ1-6, with 9 bases matching TRBD1. V lost 7 bases to trimming and J lost 8 bases; unmatched junction nucleotides: 6. CDR3 size: 14 residues. Germline V CDR1 and CDR2: SEHNR, FQNEAQ (reference sequence). The CDR3 is CASTPGDRDSPLHF. CDR3 nucleotide sequence: TGTGCCAGCACCCCGGGGGACAGGGATTCACCCCTCCACTTT.

The chain carries TRBV7-3 and TRBJ2-3, with TRBD2 as a possible D gene (6 bases). Germline V gene data show CDR1 as SGHTA and CDR2 as FQGTGA. Trimming removed 1 base from V and 6 bases from J, with 14 bases in between. CDR3 size: 15 residues. The CDR3 sequence is CASSLMAGQYDTQYF. CDR3 nucleotide sequence: TGTGCCAGCAGCTTAATGGCGGGGCAATACGATACGCAGTATTTT.

The V call is TRBV2, the J call TRBJ1-1; possibly TRBD1 for D (6 bases). Germline-derived CDR1 and CDR2 are SNHLY and FYNNEI. This CDR3 has 14 amino acids. Trimming left V 2 bases short and J 5 bases short, with 12 bases between. In DNA, the CDR3 is TGTGCCAGCAGTGAACAGGGGCTGGGGACTGAAGCTTTCTTT. This sequence encodes CASSEQGLGTEAFF.

CDR3 region: CATSRNSYGYTF. In DNA form, the CDR3 reads TGTGCCACCAGCAGAAACAGCTATGGCTACACCTTC. V usage is TRBV15 and J usage is TRBJ1-2, with no clear D. This CDR3 comprises 12 residues. Germline assignment: CDR1 LNHNV and CDR2 YYDKDF (reference sequence). The V and J ends lost 2 bases and 4 bases respectively, with 5 bases between them.

The chain has TRBV6-5 and TRBJ2-7, with 8 bases that match TRBD1. V shed 5 bases and J 3 bases; nucleotides not matched to a gene: 6. The CDR3 has 14 amino acids. CDR1 MNHEY and CDR2 SVGAGI come from the germline V gene. This CDR3 is CASSRRTGLYEQYF. CDR3 bases: TGTGCCAGCAGTCGAAGGACAGGGCTCTACGAGCAGTACTTC.

The chain links TRBV21-1 to TRBJ1-1. TRBV21-1 is flagged as a pseudogene. This CDR3 is 10 amino acids long. The CDR3 region has the DNA TGTGCCAGGCGCTACACTGAAGCTTTCTTT. Its translation: CARRYTEAFF.

The chain couples TRBV19 to TRBJ2-7; D is undetermined. The V and J ends lost 2 bases and 3 bases respectively, with 8 bases between them. The CDR3 totals 13 residues. Germline V gene lookup returns CDR1 LNHDA and CDR2 SQIVND (reference sequence). The CDR3 bases are TGTGCCAGTAGTATACGGCCAGGCTACGAGCAGTACTTC. It is translated as CASSIRPGYEQYF.

The V gene is TRBV6-1, the J gene TRBJ1-5; 10 nucleotides match TRBD1. The trim removed 4 bases at V and 5 bases at J, leaving 8 bases unmatched. CDR1 MNHNS and CDR2 SASEGT come from the germline V gene. The CDR3 spans 16 residues. CDR3 in DNA: TGTGCCAGCAGTGGCTACGGGACAGGGGTGGATCAGCCCCAGCATTTT. Protein sequence: CASSGYGTGVDQPQHF.

The V gene is TRBV7-6, the J gene TRBJ2-5, with D possibly being TRBD1 (5 bases). Germline lookup yields CDR1 SGHVS and CDR2 FNYEAQ. The CDR3 is made up of 13 amino acids. The germline V and J ends were trimmed by 0 bases and 4 bases, with 6 bases remaining between them. CDR3 coding DNA: TGTGCCAGCAGCTTAGCAGGGGCAGAGACCCAGTACTTC. This sequence encodes CASSLAGAETQYF. Full variable domain (remainder filled in from reference TRBV7-6 and TRBJ2-5): GAGVSQSPRYKVTKRGQDVALRCDPISGHVSLYWYRQALGQGPEFLTYFNYEAQQDKSGLPNDRFSAERPEGSISTLTIQRTEQRDSAMYRCASSLAGAETQYFGPGTRLLVL.

The J gene is TRBJ2-4, the V gene TRBV10-2; TRBD1 might be the D (7 bases). V lost 8 bases, J lost 4 bases, and 18 bases lay in between. The CDR3 runs 15 residues. CDR1 is WSHSY and CDR2 is SAAADI in the germline V gene. CDR3 protein: CASRDREVGKNIQYF. The DNA of the CDR3 is TGCGCCAGCCGCGACAGGGAGGTCGGAAAAAACATTCAGTACTTC.

V gene TRBV5-1 combines with J gene TRBJ2-7; 7 bases match TRBD1. V shed 4 bases, J shed 3 bases, and the junction held 4 bases outside the gene matches. The CDR3 has 13 amino acids. Germline CDR1 is SGHRS and CDR2 is YFSETQ. The CDR3 DNA is TGCGCCAGCAGCCGCTGGGACAGCTACGAGCAGTACTTC. It codes for CASSRWDSYEQYF. The variable domain in full, with the rest retrieved from reference TRBV5-1 and TRBJ2-7, is KAGVTQTPRYLIKTRGQQVTLSCSPISGHRSVSWYQQTPGQGLQFLFEYFSETQRNKGNFPGRFSGRQFSNSRSEMNVSTLELGDSALYLCASSRWDSYEQYFGPGTRLTVT.